The 30 T cell receptor beta chains reported below all come from one sample, sequenced in a study of CD8 T cells in Susac syndrome. RNA totalling roughly 0.5 to 1 ug underwent reverse transcription with random hexamers. TCRdb reprocessed the immunoSEQ multiplex PCR reads with MiXCR, giving one entry per CDR3 protein. The table records about 180,000 distinct CDR3 sequences, 85% to 95% of them present only once. Sequencing was performed on CD8+ T cells from PBMCs. These receptor sequences come from a human donor with multiple sclerosis.

This rearrangement joins TRBV25-1 to TRBJ2-7; D remains unclear. The CDR3 sequence is 14 residues long. From germline, CDR1 is MGHDK and CDR2 SYGVNS. Trimming shortened V by 3 bases and J by 2 bases, and 11 bases separated the two germline ends. This CDR3 reads CASSDRPDTYEQYF. CDR3 sequence (DNA): TGTGCCAGCAGTGACAGGCCAGATACCTACGAGCAGTACTTC.

The chain links TRBV29-1 to TRBJ2-1; D gene uncertain. Trimming shortened V by 7 bases and J by 9 bases, and 25 bases separated the two germline ends. The CDR3 loop spans 15 amino acids. CDR1 and CDR2 (germline): SQVTM, ANQGSEA. The CDR3 here is CSALSRFMDSSEQFF. For the CDR3, the DNA is TGCAGCGCCCTAAGTCGGTTCATGGATTCAAGTGAGCAGTTCTTC.

The chain links TRBV3-1 to TRBJ2-2; TRBD2 agrees at 7 bases. Per the germline V gene, CDR1 is LGHDT and CDR2 is YNNKEL (reference sequence). The CDR3 loop spans 17 amino acids. The V segment lost 1 base and the J segment 1 base; nucleotides outside the gene matches: 6. CDR3 region: CASSQVRLAVNTGELFF. CDR3 DNA: TGTGCCAGCAGCCAAGTGCGACTAGCAGTGAACACCGGGGAGCTGTTTTTT.

V gene TRBV5-1 combines with J gene TRBJ1-1; D unresolved. Germline-derived CDR1 and CDR2 are SGHRS and YFSETQ. V dropped 0 bases and J dropped 8 bases, with 11 bases sitting between them. The CDR3 is 13 residues long. As DNA, the CDR3 is TGCGCCAGCAGCTTGGTAAGCAGACGGGAAGCTTTCTTT. This sequence encodes CASSLVSRREAFF.

The gene calls are TRBV20-1 and TRBJ1-1, with a weak D call TRBD1 (6 bases). The CDR3 consists of 12 residues. Germline CDR1 DFQATT, CDR2 SNEGSKA (reference sequence). The ends were cut back, 5 bases at V and 6 bases at J, with 13 bases in the middle. The CDR3 loop reads CSAPLAGAEAFF. DNA of the CDR3: TGCAGTGCTCCCCTCGCAGGGGCTGAAGCTTTCTTT.

The rearrangement links TRBV29-1 to TRBJ2-7; TRBD2 matches 14 bases. V lost 4 bases and J lost 2; bases outside the gene matches: 7. Germline CDR1 reads SQVTM; CDR2 reads ANQGSEA. The CDR3 has 16 residues. The DNA for the CDR3 is TGCAGCGTTGGGGGGACTAGCGGGGGCCCACCCTACGAGCAGTACTTC. Amino acids: CSVGGTSGGPPYEQYF.

The rearrangement joins TRBV9 to TRBJ2-3, with unresolved D. Trimming took 3 bases from V and 0 from J, leaving 5 bases between them. CDR3 length: 13 residues. CDR1 and CDR2 from the germline V gene are SGDLS and YYNGEE. The CDR3 DNA sequence: TGTGCCAGCAGCGCACTCAGCACAGATACGCAGTATTTT. As protein: CASSALSTDTQYF.

This chain joins TRBV12-3 or TRBV12-4 and TRBJ2-1; a possible D gene is TRBD2 (5 bases). This CDR3 has 11 residues. V lost 8 bases and J 7 bases, leaving 9 bases between the germline ends. CDR3 nucleotide sequence: TGTGCCAGCGGGAGAAAGAATGAGCAGTTCTTC. Translation: CASGRKNEQFF.

The chain couples TRBV7-2 to TRBJ1-4; TRBD1 might be the D (6 bases). Germline V gives CDR1 SGHTA, CDR2 FQGNSA. The CDR3 length is 16 residues. Between the trimmed V and J ends, which lost 6 bases and 5 bases, there was a span of 19 bases. DNA for the CDR3: TGTGCCAGCAGTACCAGACCAGGACAGCAAAATGAAAAACTGTTTTTT. Translation gives CASSTRPGQQNEKLFF.

The chain uses TRBV21-1 and TRBJ2-7; TRBD1, as called in the table, went unchecked against the DNA. TRBV21-1 is termed a pseudogene. This CDR3 spans 15 amino acids. In DNA, the CDR3 is TGTGCCAGCAGCAAAACAGGGCTCCCTCAGGCCGAGCAGTACTTC. Its protein product is CASSKTGLPQAEQYF.

The chain is built from TRBV5-1 and TRBJ2-1, with 7 bases matching TRBD2. Germline V gene lookup returns CDR1 SGHRS and CDR2 YFSETQ. V lost 5 bases, J lost 6 bases, and 11 bases stayed unmatched. The CDR3 covers 15 residues. The CDR3 sequence is CASRWAAGELNEQFF. In DNA, the CDR3 is TGCGCCAGCAGATGGGCGGCGGGGGAGCTCAATGAGCAGTTCTTC.

The rearrangement uses TRBV23-1 and TRBJ2-3; 8 bases agree with TRBD1. TRBV23-1 is known as an ORF, though its function is uncertain. The CDR3 runs 15 residues. V shed 1 base, J shed 2 bases, and the junction held 2 bases outside the gene matches. CDR3 amino acids: CASSQWTGITDTQYF. CDR3 sequence (DNA): TGCGCCAGCAGTCAATGGACAGGGATCACAGATACGCAGTATTTT.

The rearrangement links TRBV3-1 to TRBJ1-1, with 10 bases that match TRBD1. This CDR3 spans 19 amino acids. V lost 6 bases to trimming and J lost 5 bases; unmatched junction nucleotides: 21. Germline V gene lookup returns CDR1 LGHDT and CDR2 YNNKEL (reference sequence). The chain's CDR3 is CASSYSPLRDRGFGTEAFF. CDR3 nucleotide sequence: TGTGCCAGCAGTTATTCCCCTCTCCGGGACAGGGGATTCGGGACTGAAGCTTTCTTT.

The chain recombines TRBV7-9 with TRBJ1-1; D gene unclear. The CDR3 loop spans 13 amino acids. V lost 5 bases to trimming and J lost 1 base, with 8 bases between them. Germline CDR1 SEHNR, CDR2 FQNEAQ (reference sequence). The CDR3 loop reads CASSAEKNTEAFF. The CDR3 DNA sequence: TGTGCCAGCAGCGCGGAAAAGAACACTGAAGCTTTCTTT.

The V and J genes are TRBV6-5 and TRBJ2-1; maybe TRBD2 (5 bases). Germline V gives CDR1 MNHEY, CDR2 SVGAGI. The CDR3 loop spans 13 amino acids. V was pared by 7 bases and J by 6 bases, with 13 bases between. The CDR3 nucleotides are TGTGCCAGCACCACGCTCGGGATCAATGAGCAGTTCTTC. It is translated as CASTTLGINEQFF.

J is TRBJ2-1 and V is TRBV30; D uncertain. The CDR3 is 14 residues long. Looked up from germline, CDR1 is GTSNPN and CDR2 is SVGIG (reference sequence). Trimming removed 2 bases at V and 2 bases at J, with 10 bases between. The CDR3 is CAWSLTGTYNEQFF. CDR3 sequence (DNA): TGTGCCTGGAGTTTAACTGGAACCTACAATGAGCAGTTCTTC.

The chain couples TRBV7-8 to TRBJ1-1; D is perhaps TRBD1 (6 bases). The CDR3 has 14 amino acids. Germline CDR1 and CDR2: SGHVS and FQNEAQ. V was pared by 3 bases and J by 6 bases, with 14 bases between. DNA for the CDR3: TGTGCCAGCAGCTTCCTCAGGGGCAGCGCTGAAGCTTTCTTT. Protein: CASSFLRGSAEAFF.

The CDR3 region is CASSPKAPADLLYEQYF. Written as DNA, the CDR3 is TGTGCCAGTAGTCCCAAGGCTCCGGCAGACCTTCTCTACGAGCAGTACTTC. The chain employs TRBV19 and TRBJ2-7; D unresolved. Between the trimmed V and J ends, which lost 5 bases and 3 bases, there was a span of 23 bases. The CDR3 spans 17 residues. The germline CDR1 and CDR2 sequences are LNHDA and SQIVND (reference sequence).

This rearrangement joins TRBV3-1 to TRBJ2-7; TRBD2 agrees at 11 bases. V dropped 0 bases and J dropped 5; count of bases not matched to a gene: 3. In germline, CDR1 is LGHDT, CDR2 YNNKEL (reference sequence). CDR3 length: 15 amino acids. The CDR3 DNA is TGTGCCAGCAGCCAAGAACTAGCGGGAGAGGACGAGCAGTACTTC. It yields the protein CASSQELAGEDEQYF.

The CDR3 DNA reads TGTGCCATCAGTGAGACTAGCGGATACACAGATACGCAGTATTTT. Its protein is CAISETSGYTDTQYF. The chain employs TRBV10-3 and TRBJ2-3; 8 positions agree with TRBD2. The ends lost 2 bases at V and 2 bases at J; junction bases unmatched: 3. This CDR3 is 15 amino acids long. Germline V gene sequence: CDR1 ENHRY, CDR2 SYGVKD.

The chain is built from TRBV29-1 and TRBJ2-7, with a possible D match to TRBD1 (5 bases). Germline V gene sequence: CDR1 SQVTM, CDR2 ANQGSEA. Trimming took off 2 bases at V and 3 bases at J, with 14 bases between the two ends. CDR3 length equals 14 residues. The CDR3 nucleotides read TGCAGCGTTGAACAACGGGCAGGGTTCTACGAGCAGTACTTC. This sequence encodes CSVEQRAGFYEQYF.

The rearrangement joins TRBV29-1 to TRBJ2-1; 11 bases map to TRBD2. This CDR3 has 15 residues. Germline V gene data show CDR1 as SQVTM and CDR2 as ANQGSEA. V was pared by 5 bases and J by 9 bases, with 12 bases of the junction left unmatched. CDR3 protein: CSVTNGASGGIEQFF. The CDR3 DNA follows: TGCAGCGTTACAAACGGTGCTAGCGGGGGGATTGAGCAGTTCTTC.

The V gene is TRBV7-2, the J gene TRBJ2-3; tentatively, D is TRBD1 or TRBD2 (6 bases each). Germline-derived CDR1 and CDR2 are SGHTA and FQGNSA. This CDR3 is built from 17 residues. V was cut by 4 bases and J by 6 bases, with 23 bases left in between. The CDR3 is CASSSLTRPTRGDTQYF. CDR3 coding DNA: TGTGCCAGCAGCTCCCTGACTAGACCCACAAGGGGGGATACGCAGTATTTT.

This rearrangement joins TRBV19 to TRBJ1-2; D remains unclear. With 10 bases removed from V and 2 bases from J, the gap between germline ends came to 11 bases. Germline loops: CDR1 LNHDA, CDR2 SQIVND (reference sequence). CDR3 length equals 12 residues. This chain's CDR3 is CATWTGNYGYTF. In nucleotides, the CDR3 is TGTGCCACATGGACGGGAAACTATGGCTACACCTTC.

The rearrangement uses TRBV13 and TRBJ1-2; TRBD1 might be the D (5 bases). V lost 0 bases to trimming and J lost 7 bases, with 15 bases between them. The CDR3 length is 15 residues. Germline lookup yields CDR1 PRHDT and CDR2 FYEKMQ (reference sequence). CDR3 in DNA: TGTGCCAGCAGCTTAGGCCTGGGCAGGGATACTGGCTACACCTTC. It is translated as CASSLGLGRDTGYTF.

The V and J genes are TRBV7-9 and TRBJ1-2; D unclear. Trimming cost V 3 bases and J 8 bases, with 7 bases left between them. The germline V gene has CDR1 SEHNR and CDR2 FQNEAQ (reference sequence). This CDR3 contains 11 residues. The CDR3 here is CASSFGRGYTF. The CDR3 DNA follows: TGTGCCAGCAGCTTTGGAAGGGGCTACACCTTC. The full variable domain, rest sourced from reference TRBV7-9 and TRBJ1-2, is DTGVSQNPRHKITKRGQNVTFRCDPISEHNRLYWYRQTLGQGPEFLTYFQNEAQLEKSRLLSDRFSAERPKGSFSTLEIQRTEQGDSAMYLCASSFGRGYTFGSGTRLTVV.

CDR3 bases: TGTGCCAGCAGCGCAGGGCGGGGCGAAGGGGAGCCCCAGCATTTT. Encoded protein: CASSAGRGEGEPQHF. The V gene is TRBV7-9, the J gene TRBJ1-5, with D perhaps TRBD1 (5 bases). The V gene lost 5 bases and the J gene lost 8 bases, with 19 bases spanning the gap. CDR3 length: 15 amino acids. Germline V CDR1 and CDR2: SEHNR, FQNEAQ (reference sequence).

The V call is TRBV25-1, the J call TRBJ2-1; D is unresolved. V lost 1 base and J lost 12, with 13 bases in between. Per the germline V gene, CDR1 is MGHDK and CDR2 is SYGVNS. CDR3 length: 13 residues. The CDR3 reads CASSELGEWWQFF. DNA of the CDR3: TGTGCCAGCAGTGAATTAGGAGAATGGTGGCAGTTCTTC.

V is TRBV6-5 and J is TRBJ2-2; TRBD1 matches at 9 bases. The V and J ends lost 9 bases and 2 bases, in that order; junction bases with no gene match: 4. The CDR3 covers 14 residues. CDR1 is MNHEY and CDR2 is SVGAGI in the germline V gene. Here the CDR3 reads CASRDRDNTGELFF. CDR3 nucleotide sequence: TGTGCCAGTCGGGACAGGGACAACACCGGGGAGCTGTTTTTT.

This chain joins TRBV27 and TRBJ1-1; TRBD1 might be the D (5 bases). The V gene's germline CDR1 is MNHEY and CDR2 SMNVEV (reference sequence). The CDR3 extends over 15 amino acids. The germline V and J ends were trimmed by 4 bases and 4 bases, with 16 bases remaining between them. The CDR3 DNA reads as TGTGCCAGCAGTTCAACCACGACAGTGGGCACTGAAGCTTTCTTT. Its protein product is CASSSTTTVGTEAFF.